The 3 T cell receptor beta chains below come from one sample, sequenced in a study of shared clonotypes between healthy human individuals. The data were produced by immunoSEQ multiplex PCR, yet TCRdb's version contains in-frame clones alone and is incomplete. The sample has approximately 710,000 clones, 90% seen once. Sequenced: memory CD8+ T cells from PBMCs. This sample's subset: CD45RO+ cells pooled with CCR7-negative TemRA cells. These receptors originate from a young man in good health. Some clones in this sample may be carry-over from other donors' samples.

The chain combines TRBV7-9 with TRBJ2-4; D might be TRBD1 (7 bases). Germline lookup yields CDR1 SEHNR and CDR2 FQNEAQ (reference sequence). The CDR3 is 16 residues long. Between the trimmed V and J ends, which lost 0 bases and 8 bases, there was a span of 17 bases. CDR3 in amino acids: CASSLAVVTGRYIQYF. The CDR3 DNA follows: TGTGCCAGCAGCTTAGCGGTAGTGACAGGGAGGTACATTCAGTACTTC. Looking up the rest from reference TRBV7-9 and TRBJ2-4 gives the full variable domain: DTGVSQNPRHKITKRGQNVTFRCDPISEHNRLYWYRQTLGQGPEFLTYFQNEAQLEKSRLLSDRFSAERPKGSFSTLEIQRTEQGDSAMYLCASSLAVVTGRYIQYFGAGTRLSVL.

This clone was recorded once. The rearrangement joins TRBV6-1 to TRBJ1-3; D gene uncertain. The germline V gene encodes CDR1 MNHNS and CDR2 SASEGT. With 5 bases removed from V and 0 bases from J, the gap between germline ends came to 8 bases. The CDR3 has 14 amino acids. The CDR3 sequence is CASSRLSSGNTIYF. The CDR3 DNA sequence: TGTGCCAGCAGTCGACTTAGCTCTGGAAACACCATATATTTT.

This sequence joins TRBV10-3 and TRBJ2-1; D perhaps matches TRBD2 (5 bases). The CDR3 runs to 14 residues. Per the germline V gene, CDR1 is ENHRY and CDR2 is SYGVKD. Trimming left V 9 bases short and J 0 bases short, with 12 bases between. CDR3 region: CAITMGSSYNEQFF. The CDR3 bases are TGTGCCATAACAATGGGGAGCTCCTACAATGAGCAGTTCTTC.